Below are 15 T cell receptor beta chains sequenced from a single sample in a study of blood T cell repertoires in COVID-19. Using immunoSEQ multiplex PCR, the repertoire was profiled, and TCRdb retains in-frame clones only, with some absent. The table records 120,000 or so clones, approximately 79% of them present only once. Sequenced: peripheral blood. These receptors were taken from a woman aged 80 or older with active or convalescent COVID-19.

J is TRBJ1-4 and V is TRBV28, with 7 nucleotides matching TRBD1. Germline CDR1 reads MDHEN; CDR2 reads SYDVKM. Trimming cost V 6 bases and J 4 bases; bases outside gene matches: 8. The CDR3 sequence is 15 residues long. CDR3 amino acids: CASSRGQANNEKLFF. CDR3 coding DNA: TGTGCCAGCAGCCGAGGACAGGCAAATAATGAAAAACTGTTTTTT.

As to this clone: The junction does not match germline at one end; this may be a read error. This chain uses TRBV2 with TRBJ2-2; maybe TRBD2 (6 bases). Germline CDR1 is SNHLY and CDR2 is FYNNEI. There are 11 residues in the CDR3. The CDR3 loop is CASSGGGAGIF. CDR3 sequence (DNA): TGTGCCAGCAGTGGAGGCGGGGCCGGGATTTTT.

The chain recombines TRBV19 with TRBJ1-4; D call uncertain. CDR3 length: 14 amino acids. CDR1 is LNHDA, CDR2 SQIVND, per germline (reference sequence). V was trimmed by 5 bases and J by 7 bases, leaving 14 bases between them. The CDR3 coding sequence is TGTGCCAGTAGTCGGCGAGGGATTGGTGAAAAACTGTTTTTT. This gives the protein CASSRRGIGEKLFF.

This clone showed up just once. This chain joins TRBV28 and TRBJ1-1; D is ambiguous. The CDR3 has 11 amino acids. V lost 9 bases and J 6 bases, leaving 11 bases between the germline ends. CDR1 and CDR2 (germline): MDHEN, SYDVKM. CDR3: CASRLRAEAFF. The CDR3 DNA reads as TGTGCCAGTAGACTGAGGGCTGAAGCTTTCTTT.

V and J are TRBV24-1 and TRBJ1-5; tentatively, D is TRBD1 (5 bases). Germline values: CDR1 KGHDR, CDR2 SFDVKD. There are 16 residues in the CDR3. Trimming pared 4 bases from V and 0 bases from J, leaving 12 bases between. The CDR3 DNA follows: TGTGCCACCAGTGAAGGGACGGGAGATAGCAATCAGCCCCAGCATTTT. This encodes CATSEGTGDSNQPQHF.

The genes are TRBV24-1 and TRBJ1-2; TRBD1 agrees at 7 bases. Germline CDR1 is KGHDR and CDR2 is SFDVKD. Germline trimming cut 6 bases from V and 4 bases from J; bases unmatched to any gene: 1. The CDR3 is 12 amino acids. DNA for the CDR3: TGTGCCACCAGTAGGGACAGCTATGGCTACACCTTC. Its translation is CATSRDSYGYTF.

The rearrangement uses TRBV2 and TRBJ1-1, with no clear D. Germline-derived CDR1 and CDR2 are SNHLY and FYNNEI. The V gene lost 4 bases and the J gene lost 2 bases, with 8 bases spanning the gap. This CDR3 spans 13 amino acids. Written as DNA, the CDR3 is TGTGCCAGCAGTGTAGACATTAACACTGAAGCTTTCTTT. Protein: CASSVDINTEAFF. Based on the CDR3 plus reference TRBV2 and TRBJ1-1, the full variable domain is EPEVTQTPSHQVTQMGQEVILRCVPISNHLYFYWYRQILGQKVEFLVSFYNNEISEKSEIFDDQFSVERPDGSNFTLKIRSTKLEDSAMYFCASSVDINTEAFFGQGTRLTVV.

The V and J genes are TRBV5-1 and TRBJ1-2; 7 nucleotides agree with TRBD1. The CDR3 loop spans 14 amino acids. J gave up 5 bases and V 2 bases, and 6 bases lay outside the gene matches. Germline loops: CDR1 SGHRS, CDR2 YFSETQ. This CDR3 reads CASSFYGTAYGYTF. The CDR3 DNA reads TGCGCCAGCAGCTTCTACGGGACAGCTTATGGCTACACCTTC.

This chain links TRBV28 with TRBJ2-2; TRBD2 is a possible D gene (6 bases). CDR1 and CDR2 (germline): MDHEN, SYDVKM. This CDR3 is built from 15 residues. Trimming removed 4 bases from V and 1 base from J, with 10 bases in between. CDR3 region: CASSSRDWNTGELFF. CDR3 nucleotide sequence: TGTGCCAGCAGTTCCCGGGACTGGAACACCGGGGAGCTGTTTTTT. Based on the CDR3 plus reference TRBV28 and TRBJ2-2, the full variable domain is DVKVTQSSRYLVKRTGEKVFLECVQDMDHENMFWYRQDPGLGLRLIYFSYDVKMKEKGDIPEGYSVSREKKERFSLILESASTNQTSMYLCASSSRDWNTGELFFGEGSRLTVL.

In its sample, this clone was seen many times. The junction differs from germline at one of its ends, possibly a read error. The J gene is TRBJ2-3, the V gene TRBV7-6, with D uncertain. The CDR3 is made up of 14 amino acids. Per germline, CDR1 SGHVS and CDR2 FNYEAQ. The CDR3 DNA is TGTGCCAGCAGCCCTTTTGAAGTCCCAGATCCGCAGTATTTT. Protein: CASSPFEVPDPQYF.

The chain carries TRBV7-2 and TRBJ2-1, with TRBD2 identical over 11 bases. The length of the CDR3 is 15 residues. CDR1 is SGHTA and CDR2 is FQGNSA in the germline V gene. After removal of 5 bases from V and 4 bases from J, the junction contained 4 bases not matched to a gene. CDR3: CASSPASGGYNEQFF. For the CDR3, the DNA is TGTGCCAGCAGCCCTGCTAGCGGGGGGTACAATGAGCAGTTCTTC.

The V gene is TRBV28, the J gene TRBJ2-1, with 11 positions matching TRBD2. CDR1 and CDR2 from the germline V gene are MDHEN and SYDVKM. CDR3 length equals 15 residues. With V trimmed by 6 bases and J by 6 bases, 7 bases remained unmatched. The CDR3 here is CASSRGLAEINEQFF. The CDR3 DNA is TGTGCCAGCAGCCGGGGACTAGCGGAGATCAATGAGCAGTTCTTC.

The rearrangement links TRBV9 to TRBJ2-7, with TRBD1 matching over 12 bases. CDR3 length: 13 residues. Losses at the gene ends were 3 bases for V and 9 bases for J; bases not matched to a gene: 4. CDR1 and CDR2 (germline): SGDLS, YYNGEE. Here the CDR3 reads CASSGGDRGPQYF. The CDR3 region has the DNA TGTGCCAGCAGCGGCGGGGACAGGGGGCCGCAGTACTTC.

This clone has a count of ten or more. The chain carries TRBV4-3 and TRBJ1-5; the D gene is possibly TRBD1 (6 bases). The CDR3 is 15 amino acids. Trimming shortened V by 0 bases and J by 4 bases, and 10 bases separated the two germline ends. The germline V gene has CDR1 LGHNA and CDR2 YSLEER. The CDR3 reads CASSQDLTGNQPQHF. The DNA of the CDR3 is TGCGCCAGCAGCCAAGATTTGACAGGTAATCAGCCCCAGCATTTT.

This clone was seen a handful of times. The rearrangement links TRBV28 to TRBJ2-7; D is undetermined. Trimming took 6 bases from V and 7 from J, leaving 10 bases between them. The CDR3 spans 11 residues. Germline V gene data show CDR1 as MDHEN and CDR2 as SYDVKM. CDR3 coding DNA: TGTGCCAGCAGCCGTACATTGGAGCAGTACTTC. This gives the protein CASSRTLEQYF.